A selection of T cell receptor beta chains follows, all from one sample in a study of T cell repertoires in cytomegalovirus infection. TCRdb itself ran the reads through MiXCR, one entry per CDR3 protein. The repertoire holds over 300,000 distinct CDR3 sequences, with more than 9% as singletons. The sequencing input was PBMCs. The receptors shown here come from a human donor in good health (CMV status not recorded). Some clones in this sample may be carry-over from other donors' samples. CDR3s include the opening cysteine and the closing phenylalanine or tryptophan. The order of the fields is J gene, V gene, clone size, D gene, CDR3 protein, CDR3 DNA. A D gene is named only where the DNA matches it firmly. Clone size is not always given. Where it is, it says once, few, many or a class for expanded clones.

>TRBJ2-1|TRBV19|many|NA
CASSIQQGSYNEQFF
TGTGCCAGTAGTATCCAACAGGGATCCTACAATGAGCAGTTCTTC
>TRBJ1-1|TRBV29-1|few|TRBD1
CSVGLGQGVSTEAFF
TGCAGCGTGGGCCTCGGACAGGGCGTAAGTACTGAAGCTTTCTTT
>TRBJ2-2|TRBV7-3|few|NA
CASNQGGTGELFF
TGTGCCAGCAACCAGGGAGGCACCGGGGAGCTGTTTTTT
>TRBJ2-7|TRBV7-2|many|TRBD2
CASSSQREAYEQYF
TGTGCCAGCAGCTCCCAGCGGGAAGCCTACGAGCAGTACTTC
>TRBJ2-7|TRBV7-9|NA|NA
CASSPEGERGGYEQYF
TGTGCCAGCAGCCCGGAGGGAGAAAGGGGCGGCTACGAGCAGTACTTC
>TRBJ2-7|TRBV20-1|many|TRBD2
CSVMPGTSGYEQYF
TGCAGTGTCATGCCCGGGACTAGCGGTTACGAGCAGTACTTC
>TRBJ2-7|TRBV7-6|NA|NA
CASSLGGDYYEQYF
TGTGCCAGCAGCTTAGGGGGGGATTACTACGAGCAGTACTTC
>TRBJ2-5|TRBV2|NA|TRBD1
CASSRQGAQETQYF
TGTGCCAGCAGTCGACAGGGGGCTCAAGAGACCCAGTACTTC
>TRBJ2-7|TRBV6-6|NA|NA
CASRGGGGPYEQYF
TGTGCCAGCAGAGGGGGGGGGGGGCCTTACGAGCAGTACTTC
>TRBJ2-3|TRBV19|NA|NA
CASSQTTDTQYF
TGTGCCAGTAGCCAGACCACAGATACGCAGTATTTT
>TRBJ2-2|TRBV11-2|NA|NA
CTSSLRGTWTLNTGELFF
TGTACCAGCAGCTTAAGGGGGACATGGACCTTGAACACCGGGGAGCTGTTTTTT
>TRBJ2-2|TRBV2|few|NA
CASSEGGTGPGELFF
TGTGCCAGCAGTGAGGGAGGGACAGGCCCCGGGGAGCTGTTTTTT
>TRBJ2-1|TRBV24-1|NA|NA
CATSDFRGTAFF
TGTGCCACCAGTGATTTTCGGGGTACCGCGTTCTTC
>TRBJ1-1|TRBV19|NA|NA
CASRTPGSPEAFF
TGTGCCAGTAGAACCCCCGGGAGTCCTGAAGCTTTCTTT
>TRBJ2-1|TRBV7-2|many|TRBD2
CASSLALAGVSGEQFF
TGTGCCAGCAGCTTAGCGCTAGCGGGAGTTTCCGGTGAGCAGTTCTTC
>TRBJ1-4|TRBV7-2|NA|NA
CASSLLGNEKLFF
TGTGCCAGCAGCTTACTTGGAAATGAAAAACTGTTTTTT
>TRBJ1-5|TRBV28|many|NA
CASSLPGFSQPQHF
TGTGCCAGCAGTTTACCAGGATTCAGTCAGCCCCAGCATTTT
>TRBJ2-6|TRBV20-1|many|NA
CSAPRLSSGANVLTF
TGCAGTGCCCCCCGACTGAGCTCTGGGGCCAACGTCCTGACTTTC
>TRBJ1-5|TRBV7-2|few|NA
CASSLVDGVERQPQHF
TGTGCCAGCAGCTTAGTCGATGGTGTGGAACGTCAGCCCCAGCATTTT
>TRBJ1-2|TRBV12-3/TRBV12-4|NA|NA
CASTIDPGTYGYTF
TGTGCCAGCACAATCGACCCTGGGACCTATGGCTACACCTTC
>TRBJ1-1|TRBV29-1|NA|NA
CSVEEYMNTEAFF
TGCAGCGTTGAAGAGTACATGAACACTGAAGCTTTCTTT
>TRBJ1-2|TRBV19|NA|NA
CASSILGTVCF
TGTGCCAGTAGTATCCTCGGGACTGTGTGCTTC
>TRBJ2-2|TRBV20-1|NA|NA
CSAPNRYGGELFF
TGCAGTGCCCCAAACAGATACGGCGGGGAGCTGTTTTTT
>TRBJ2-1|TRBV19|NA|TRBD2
CASSFGVAGGPDEQFF
TGTGCCAGTAGTTTCGGGGTAGCGGGGGGGCCGGATGAGCAGTTCTTC
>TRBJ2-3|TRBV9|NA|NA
CASSELAGSTDTQYF
TGTGCCAGCAGCGAGCTGGCAGGAAGCACAGATACGCAGTATTTT
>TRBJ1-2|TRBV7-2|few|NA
CASRGGHGYTF
TGTGCCAGCAGGGGCGGGCATGGCTACACCTTC
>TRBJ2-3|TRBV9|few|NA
CASSPPGRPISQYF
TGTGCCAGCAGCCCTCCGGGACGCCCAATTTCGCAGTATTTT
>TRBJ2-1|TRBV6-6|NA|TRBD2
CASRRTSGDNEQFF
TGTGCCAGCAGAAGGACTAGCGGGGACAATGAGCAGTTCTTC
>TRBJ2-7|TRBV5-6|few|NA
CASSVLLQGLYEQYF
TGTGCCAGCAGCGTCCTGCTACAGGGACTCTACGAGCAGTACTTC
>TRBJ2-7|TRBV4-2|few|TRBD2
CASSQVSGGGASYEQYF
TGTGCCAGCAGCCAAGTGTCGGGCGGGGGGGCCTCCTACGAGCAGTACTTC
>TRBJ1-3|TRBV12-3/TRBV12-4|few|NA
CASRIRDVGNTIYF
TGTGCCAGCAGGATACGGGATGTTGGAAACACCATATATTTT
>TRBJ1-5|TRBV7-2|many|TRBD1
CASSTGQGAGQPQHF
TGTGCCAGCAGCACAGGACAGGGGGCAGGTCAGCCCCAGCATTTT
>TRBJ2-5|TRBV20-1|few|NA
CSARDLLQETQYF
TGCAGTGCTAGAGATCTCTTGCAAGAGACCCAGTACTTC